A selection of T cell receptor beta chains follows, all from one sample in a study of T-cell reconstitution after alpha-beta-depleted transplantation in children. One entry per CDR3 protein, called by TCRdb with MiXCR from the PCR reads. Of approximately 190,000 distinct CDR3 sequences in the sample, just under 6.5% were seen once. This specimen consisted of PBMCs, obtained before TCRalphabeta/CD19-depleted stem cell transplant. The receptors were sampled from a girl under three years old with combined immunodeficiency, due to receive a stem cell transplant. Each CDR3 is given with its conserved first and last residue. D genes are given only for firm matches. Expanded clones are given a class, and other clones once, few, many or no size at all.

d_gene: TRBD2; j_gene: TRBJ2-1; abundance: many; v_gene: TRBV7-3; CDR3nt: TGTGCCAGCAGCATGAGCGGGGGGGCCGCAAACACTCAGTTCTTC; CDR3aa: CASSMSGGAANTQFF
d_gene: .; j_gene: TRBJ1-6; abundance: few; v_gene: TRBV12-3/TRBV12-4; CDR3nt: TGTGCCAGCAGTTTAGACTTCGGCAGTCCGAATTCACCCCTCCACTTT; CDR3aa: CASSLDFGSPNSPLHF
d_gene: .; j_gene: TRBJ2-5; abundance: many; v_gene: TRBV9; CDR3nt: TGTGCCAGCAGCCCCCCAAGGGGGGAGACCCAGTACTTC; CDR3aa: CASSPPRGETQYF
d_gene: .; j_gene: TRBJ2-1; abundance: many; v_gene: TRBV7-2; CDR3nt: TGTGCCAGCAGCCTTCCCTGGTGGGGGAGAGCCTACAATGAGCAGTTCTTC; CDR3aa: CASSLPWWGRAYNEQFF
d_gene: .; j_gene: TRBJ1-1; abundance: many; v_gene: TRBV4-1; CDR3nt: TGCGCCAGCAGCCAGTACTGGGGACATCCGAACACTGAAGCTTTCTTT; CDR3aa: CASSQYWGHPNTEAFF
d_gene: .; j_gene: TRBJ2-1; abundance: .; v_gene: TRBV6-2/TRBV6-3; CDR3nt: TGTGCCAGCAGTTGGGAGCGGAGCTACAATGAGCAGTTCTTC; CDR3aa: CASSWERSYNEQFF
d_gene: TRBD2; j_gene: TRBJ2-5; abundance: many; v_gene: TRBV15; CDR3nt: TGTGCCACCAGCAGAGTGACTAGCCCAGAGACCCAGTACTTC; CDR3aa: CATSRVTSPETQYF
d_gene: .; j_gene: TRBJ2-7; abundance: few; v_gene: TRBV7-9; CDR3nt: TGTGCCAGCAGTTCGGACGGATACTACGAGCAGTACTTC; CDR3aa: CASSSDGYYEQYF
d_gene: TRBD1; j_gene: TRBJ1-2; abundance: many; v_gene: TRBV11-1; CDR3nt: TGTGCCAGCAGCCCCGGGACAGGGTCTGTCCTAGCTAACTATGGCTACACCTTC; CDR3aa: CASSPGTGSVLANYGYTF
d_gene: .; j_gene: TRBJ2-7; abundance: .; v_gene: TRBV4-3; CDR3nt: TGCGCCAGCAGCCAGGCCTCAGGGGGGACCTACGAGCAGTACTTC; CDR3aa: CASSQASGGTYEQYF
d_gene: .; j_gene: TRBJ2-5; abundance: .; v_gene: TRBV4-3; CDR3nt: TGCGCCAGCAGCCGTACTATAGCGGTAGGGGAGACCCAGTACTTC; CDR3aa: CASSRTIAVGETQYF
d_gene: .; j_gene: TRBJ2-6; abundance: many; v_gene: TRBV7-2; CDR3nt: TGTGCCAGCAACCAAACCCCCTACTCTGGGGCCAACGTCCTGACTTTC; CDR3aa: CASNQTPYSGANVLTF
d_gene: TRBD1; j_gene: TRBJ2-1; abundance: few; v_gene: TRBV4-1; CDR3nt: TGCGCCAGCAGCCAAGAGTTGGGACAGGGGTCCAATGAGCAGTTCTTC; CDR3aa: CASSQELGQGSNEQFF
d_gene: TRBD2; j_gene: TRBJ2-1; abundance: few; v_gene: TRBV4-3; CDR3nt: TGCGCCAGCAGCCAAGATCTAGCGGGAGTCTCCTACAATGAGCAGTTCTTC; CDR3aa: CASSQDLAGVSYNEQFF
d_gene: .; j_gene: TRBJ2-1; abundance: many; v_gene: TRBV6-2/TRBV6-3; CDR3nt: TGTGCCAGCAGTTACCCCTCGTGGAGCTTAGGCTCCTACAATGAGCAGTTCTTC; CDR3aa: CASSYPSWSLGSYNEQFF
d_gene: .; j_gene: TRBJ2-1; abundance: few; v_gene: TRBV7-3; CDR3nt: TGTGCCAGCAGCTCCTCTACGGGGGGCCCGTACAATGAGCAGTTCTTC; CDR3aa: CASSSSTGGPYNEQFF
d_gene: TRBD2; j_gene: TRBJ2-3; abundance: few; v_gene: TRBV4-1; CDR3nt: TGCGCCAGCAGCCAACTAGCGGGGGCCCTTGCAGATACGCAGTATTTT; CDR3aa: CASSQLAGALADTQYF
d_gene: TRBD2; j_gene: TRBJ2-7; abundance: many; v_gene: TRBV27; CDR3nt: TGTGCCAGCTCCACCGGGGCTAGCGGGAACGAGCAGTACTTC; CDR3aa: CASSTGASGNEQYF
d_gene: TRBD1; j_gene: TRBJ2-6; abundance: many; v_gene: TRBV28; CDR3nt: TGTGCCAGCGGAACAGGGGACTCTGGGGCCAACGTCCTGACTTTC; CDR3aa: CASGTGDSGANVLTF
d_gene: .; j_gene: TRBJ2-7; abundance: many; v_gene: TRBV9; CDR3nt: TGTGCCAGCAGCGTGGGGCCCCTCTACGAGCAGTACTTC; CDR3aa: CASSVGPLYEQYF
d_gene: .; j_gene: TRBJ2-1; abundance: many; v_gene: TRBV11-1; CDR3nt: TGTGCCAGCAGCTTATTTGGGCAGACCTACAATGAGCAGTTCTTC; CDR3aa: CASSLFGQTYNEQFF
d_gene: .; j_gene: TRBJ1-3; abundance: many; v_gene: TRBV29-1; CDR3nt: TGCAGCGTTATTCGTGGGGGGGCATACACCATATATTTT; CDR3aa: CSVIRGGAYTIYF